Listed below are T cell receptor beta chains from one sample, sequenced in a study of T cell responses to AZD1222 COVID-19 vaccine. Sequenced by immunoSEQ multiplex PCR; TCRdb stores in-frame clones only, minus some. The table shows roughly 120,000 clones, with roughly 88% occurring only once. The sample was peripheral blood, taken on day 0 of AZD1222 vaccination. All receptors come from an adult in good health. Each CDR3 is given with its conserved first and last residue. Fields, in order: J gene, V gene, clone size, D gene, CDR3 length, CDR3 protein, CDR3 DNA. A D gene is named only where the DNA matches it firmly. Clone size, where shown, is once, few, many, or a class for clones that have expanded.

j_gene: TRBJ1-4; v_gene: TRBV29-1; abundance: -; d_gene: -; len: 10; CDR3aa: CSVGGEKLFF; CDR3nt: TGCAGCGTTGGCGGTGAAAAACTGTTTTTT
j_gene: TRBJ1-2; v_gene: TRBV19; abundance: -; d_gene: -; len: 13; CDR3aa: CASSIDRPRGYTF; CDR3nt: TGTGCCAGTAGTATAGACCGCCCGAGGGGCTACACCTTC
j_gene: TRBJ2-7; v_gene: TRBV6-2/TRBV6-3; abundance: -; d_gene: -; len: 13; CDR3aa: CASSYPGSYEQYF; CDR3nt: TGTGCCAGCAGTTACCCGGGATCCTACGAGCAGTACTTC
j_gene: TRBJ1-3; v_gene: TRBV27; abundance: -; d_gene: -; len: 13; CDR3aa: CASKQVTGNTIYF; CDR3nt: TGTGCCAGCAAACAGGTCACTGGAAACACCATATATTTT
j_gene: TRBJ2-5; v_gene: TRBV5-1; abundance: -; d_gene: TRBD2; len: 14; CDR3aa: CASSHGLAEETQYF; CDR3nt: TGCGCCAGCAGTCACGGACTAGCGGAAGAGACCCAGTACTTC
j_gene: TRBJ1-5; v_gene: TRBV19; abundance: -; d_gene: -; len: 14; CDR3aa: CASSIDPFSFPQHF; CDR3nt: TGTGCCAGTAGTATAGATCCCTTCTCCTTTCCCCAGCATTTT
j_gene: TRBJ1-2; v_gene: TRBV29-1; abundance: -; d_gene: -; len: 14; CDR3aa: CSAQGGTANYGYTF; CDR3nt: TGCAGCGCCCAAGGGGGGACCGCTAACTATGGCTACACCTTC
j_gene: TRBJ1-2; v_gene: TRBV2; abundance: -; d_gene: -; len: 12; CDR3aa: CASGSGLGGYTF; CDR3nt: TGTGCCAGCGGTTCAGGTTTGGGTGGCTACACCTTC
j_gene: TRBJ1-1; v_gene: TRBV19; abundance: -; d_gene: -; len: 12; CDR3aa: CASSHRGGEAFF; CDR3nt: TGTGCCAGTAGCCATCGCGGGGGTGAAGCTTTCTTT
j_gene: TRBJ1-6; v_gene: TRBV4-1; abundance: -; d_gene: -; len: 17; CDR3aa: CASSQELGRVGNSPLHF; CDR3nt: TGCGCCAGCAGCCAAGAATTAGGCAGGGTTGGAAATTCACCCCTCCACTTT
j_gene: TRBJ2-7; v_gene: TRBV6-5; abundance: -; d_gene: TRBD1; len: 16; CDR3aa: CASSYDRQGGPYEQYF; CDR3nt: TGTGCCAGCAGTTACGATCGACAGGGGGGGCCCTACGAGCAGTACTTC
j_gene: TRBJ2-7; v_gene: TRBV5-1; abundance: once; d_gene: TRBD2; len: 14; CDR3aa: CASSTSGGTYEQYF; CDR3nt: TGCGCCAGCAGCACCAGCGGGGGGACCTACGAGCAGTACTTC
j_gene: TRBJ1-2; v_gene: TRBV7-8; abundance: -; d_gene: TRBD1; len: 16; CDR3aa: CASSLAGTDRFNGYTF; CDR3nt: TGTGCCAGCAGCTTAGCAGGGACAGACAGATTTAATGGCTACACCTTC
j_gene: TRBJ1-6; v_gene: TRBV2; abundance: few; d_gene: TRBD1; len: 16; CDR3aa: CASRLDRGRNNSPLHF; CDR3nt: TGTGCCAGCAGACTGGACAGGGGGCGCAATAATTCACCCCTCCACTTT
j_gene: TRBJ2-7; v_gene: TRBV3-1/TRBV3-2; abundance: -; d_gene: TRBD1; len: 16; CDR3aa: CASSRFSGTGTYEQYF; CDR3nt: TGTGCCAGCAGCCGATTCTCCGGGACAGGTACCTACGAGCAGTACTTC
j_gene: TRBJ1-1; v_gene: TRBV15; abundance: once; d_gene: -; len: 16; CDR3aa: CATSRGVTGGNTEAFF; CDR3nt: TGTGCCACCAGCAGAGGCGTCACGGGGGGGAACACTGAAGCTTTCTTT
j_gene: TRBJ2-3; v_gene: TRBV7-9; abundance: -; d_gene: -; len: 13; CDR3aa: CASSWPPPDTQYF; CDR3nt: TGTGCCAGCAGTTGGCCTCCGCCAGATACGCAGTATTTT
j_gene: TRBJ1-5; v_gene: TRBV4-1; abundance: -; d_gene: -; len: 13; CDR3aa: CASTTTVNQPQHF; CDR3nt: TGCGCCAGCACCACGACAGTTAATCAGCCCCAGCATTTT
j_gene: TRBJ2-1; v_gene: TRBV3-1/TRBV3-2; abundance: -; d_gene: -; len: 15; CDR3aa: CASSKLRGAYNEQFF; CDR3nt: TGTGCCAGCAGCAAACTCCGGGGGGCATATAATGAGCAGTTCTTC
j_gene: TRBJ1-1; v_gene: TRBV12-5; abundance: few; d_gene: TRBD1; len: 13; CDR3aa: CASGKGARTEAFF; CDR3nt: TGTGCTAGTGGTAAGGGGGCGCGCACTGAAGCTTTCTTT
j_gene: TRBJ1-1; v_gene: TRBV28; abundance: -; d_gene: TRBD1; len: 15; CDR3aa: CASTRWGQGNTEAFF; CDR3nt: TGTGCCAGCACCCGGTGGGGACAGGGGAACACTGAAGCTTTCTTT
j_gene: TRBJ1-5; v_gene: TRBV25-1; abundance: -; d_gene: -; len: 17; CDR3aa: CASSEDIGGQYNQPQHF; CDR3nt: TGTGCCAGCAGTGAAGACATCGGCGGACAGTACAATCAGCCCCAGCATTTT